A single count supports the clone carrying this T cell receptor (beta chain). This record belongs to a study of blood T cell repertoires in COVID-19. V lost 5 bases, J lost 9 bases, and 7 bases stayed unmatched. The CDR3 spans 13 residues. CDR1 is MDHEN, CDR2 SYDVKM, per germline. Original analysis: From reference gene primer amplification, estimates of nucleated cell counts were derived. Assay used: immunoSEQ multiplex PCR; TCRdb lists only in-frame clones, some missing. V and J calls and clone size come straight from that table; D and trimming were deduced from the DNA. This sample has more than 70,000 clones, with over 80% found just once.

The specimen was peripheral blood. This sequence originates from a man aged 50 or older with active COVID-19. The V gene is TRBV28, the J gene TRBJ1-1; 9 nucleotides line up with TRBD1. The CDR3 region has the DNA TGTGCCAGCAGTCCTGGGACAGGGCTTAAAGCTTTCTTT. As protein: CASSPGTGLKAFF.